This T cell receptor (beta chain) was captured in a study of T cells in Graves' hyperthyroidism and ophthalmopathy. At the level of the study: Peripheral blood sampling occurred at initial diagnosis, before any treatment. General study results and limits: Most expanded thyroid clonotypes above 0.001 recurred in blood.

In this sample, this clonotype turned up many times. Its antigen remains unknown. The V segment lost 0 bases and the J segment 2 bases; nucleotides outside the gene matches: 7. Per germline, CDR1 ENHRY and CDR2 SYGVKD. This CDR3 spans 18 amino acids. Recently diagnosed hyperthyroidism of less than 2 months' duration affected patients aged 18 to 65. Fresh peripheral blood, roughly 10 ml, was the source of the PBMCs. Amplification of TCR beta CDR3 regions was performed using RNA transcripts as template. Primed by the HTBI set, a first-round RT-PCR was run on the TCR CDR3. One entry per CDR3 protein results from TCRdb running MiXCR on the multiplex PCR reads. Among about 690,000 distinct CDR3 sequences, roughly 17% were seen once, and the ten largest hold around 15%.

The sample comprised blood. The chain employs TRBV10-3 and TRBJ2-7; 13 positions agree with TRBD2. The clonotype originates from a man between 45 and 60 years old with Graves' hyperthyroidism. The CDR3 sequence is CAISESGPGLAGTYEQYF. The CDR3 bases are TGTGCCATCAGTGAGTCGGGACCGGGACTAGCGGGAACCTACGAGCAGTACTTC.